The TCR beta chain described here comes from a study of cytomegalovirus exposure and HLA in healthy donors. Whole-study findings and limits: Indistinguishability led to the exclusion of some V segments, TRBV6-2 and TRBV6-3 included. Later analysis associated a missense DCLRE1C variant with TCR beta V- and J-gene trimming.

Donors were ostensibly healthy at sampling, although undocumented immune exposures were probable. This clone was seen just once. Its matching antigen is unknown. The CDR3 has 14 amino acids. Germline lookup yields CDR1 SEHNR and CDR2 FQNEAQ (reference sequence). Trimming cost V 6 bases and J 4 bases, with 12 bases left between them. The primer mix had 60 Vbeta and 13 Jbeta primers. Clones were sequenced by immunoSEQ multiplex PCR, and TCRdb holds only the in-frame ones, with some missing. This table holds 110,000 to 150,000 clones, roughly three quarters found once. The chain carries TRBV7-9 and TRBJ2-2; D is unresolved. The specimen was PBMCs. This sequence was found in a man aged 55 to 69 in good health and CMV-seronegative. The CDR3 spells CASSPSEFTGELFF. The CDR3 DNA follows: TGTGCCAGCAGTCCAAGCGAGTTCACCGGGGAGCTGTTTTTT.